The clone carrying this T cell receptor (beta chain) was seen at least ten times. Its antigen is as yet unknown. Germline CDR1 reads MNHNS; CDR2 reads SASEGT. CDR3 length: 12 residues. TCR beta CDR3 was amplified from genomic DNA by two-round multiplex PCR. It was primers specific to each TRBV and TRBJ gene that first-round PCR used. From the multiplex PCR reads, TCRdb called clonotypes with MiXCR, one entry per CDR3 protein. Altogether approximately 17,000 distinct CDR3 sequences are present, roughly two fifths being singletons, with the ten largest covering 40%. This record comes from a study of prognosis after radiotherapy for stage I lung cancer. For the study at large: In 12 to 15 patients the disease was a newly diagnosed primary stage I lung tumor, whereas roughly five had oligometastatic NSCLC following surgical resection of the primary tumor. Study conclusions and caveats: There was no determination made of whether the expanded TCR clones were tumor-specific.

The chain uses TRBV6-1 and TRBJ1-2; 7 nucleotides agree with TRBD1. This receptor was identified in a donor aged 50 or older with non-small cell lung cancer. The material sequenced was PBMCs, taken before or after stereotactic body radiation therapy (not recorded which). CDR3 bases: TGTGTCACTAACAGGGGAGGATATGGCTACACCTTC. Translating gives CVTNRGGYGYTF.